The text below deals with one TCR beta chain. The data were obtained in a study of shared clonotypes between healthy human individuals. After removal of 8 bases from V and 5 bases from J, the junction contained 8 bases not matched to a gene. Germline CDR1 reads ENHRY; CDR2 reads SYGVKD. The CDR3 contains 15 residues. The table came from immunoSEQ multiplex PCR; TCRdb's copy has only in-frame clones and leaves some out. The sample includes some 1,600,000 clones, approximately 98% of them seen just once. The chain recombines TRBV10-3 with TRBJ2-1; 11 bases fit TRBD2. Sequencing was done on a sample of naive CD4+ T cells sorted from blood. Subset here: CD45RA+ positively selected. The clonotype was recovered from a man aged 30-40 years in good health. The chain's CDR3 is CAIGTSGVLNNEQFF. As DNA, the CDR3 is TGTGCCATCGGGACTAGCGGAGTCTTAAACAATGAGCAGTTCTTC.